This TCR beta chain was sequenced for a study of blood T cell repertoires in COVID-19. The wider study: Sites in the United States, Italy and Spain provided acute and convalescent COVID-19 samples. T cells, B-cell-depleted T cells, or PBMCs supplied cDNA or gDNA.

In the authors' workflow: Estimated nucleated cell counts came from reference gene primer amplification. Clones were sequenced by immunoSEQ multiplex PCR, and TCRdb holds only the in-frame ones, with some missing. V and J calls and clone size follow that table, whereas D and trimming were derived from the DNA. The table has roughly 200,000 clones, more than 75% seen once. From germline, CDR1 is ENHRY and CDR2 SYGVKD. This CDR3 region has 13 residues. V gave up 4 bases and J gave up 4 bases; unmatched junction bases: 2. Specimen: peripheral blood. J is TRBJ1-2 and V is TRBV10-3, with 8 bases aligning to TRBD1. The origin of this receptor is a man in his forties with active or convalescent COVID-19. CDR3 loop: CAISAGQGYGYTF. Written as DNA, the CDR3 is TGTGCCATCAGTGCAGGACAGGGCTATGGCTACACCTTC.